Each of the 20 T cell receptor beta chains below was sequenced from the same sample in a study of response to subunit inactivated influenza vaccine. MiXCR, applied by TCRdb to the RT-PCR reads, yields one record per CDR3 protein. Among about 310,000 distinct CDR3 sequences, 22% were seen once, and the ten largest hold 10% to 13%. The sample consisted of PBMCs from blood, taken 21 months after vaccination. These TCRs come from a man between 50 and 75 years old who received an inactivated influenza vaccine.

This clonotype was picked up many times. The chain couples TRBV5-1 to TRBJ1-5; weak D call: TRBD1 (5 bases). V shed 4 bases and J shed 3 bases, with 8 bases lying between them. The germline V gene has CDR1 SGHRS and CDR2 YFSETQ. The CDR3 is 13 amino acids. As DNA, the CDR3 is TGCGCCAGCAGCACGGACACCAATCAGCCCCAGCATTTT. This translates into CASSTDTNQPQHF.

The table lists this clonotype with a few counts. The chain carries TRBV29-1 and TRBJ2-3, with 10 bases aligning to TRBD2. The CDR3 sequence is 15 residues long. CDR1 SQVTM and CDR2 ANQGSEA come from the germline V gene. With V trimmed by 6 bases and J by 2 bases, 8 bases remained unmatched. As DNA, the CDR3 is TGCAGCGTAAAAACGACTAGCGGGCCCACAGATACGCAGTATTTT. Translation gives CSVKTTSGPTDTQYF.

This chain connects TRBV10-3 to TRBJ2-2; 8 positions agree with TRBD1. Trimming removed 4 bases from V and 3 bases from J; junction bases left unmatched: 1. The CDR3 length is 14 residues. CDR1 ENHRY and CDR2 SYGVKD come from the germline V gene. CDR3 loop: CAISGGQDTGELFF. CDR3 DNA: TGTGCCATCAGTGGGGGACAGGACACCGGGGAGCTGTTTTTT.

J is TRBJ1-2 and V is TRBV6-1; tentative D call: TRBD1 (6 bases). The length of the CDR3 is 14 residues. Germline CDR1 reads MNHNS; CDR2 reads SASEGT. V lost 2 bases, J lost 5 bases, and 12 bases lay in between. The CDR3 DNA follows: TGTGCCAGCAGTGAAAGCGGGGGCTGGTATGGCTACACCTTC. Translation: CASSESGGWYGYTF.

V and J are TRBV14 and TRBJ2-7; D call uncertain. This CDR3 has 13 residues. Looked up from germline, CDR1 is SGHDN and CDR2 is FVKESK. V was clipped by 1 base and J by 7 bases, with 11 bases between them. CDR3 amino acids: CASSQVSVDEQYF. The CDR3 bases are TGTGCCAGCAGCCAAGTGTCTGTTGATGAGCAGTACTTC.

The chain is built from TRBV7-9 and TRBJ2-5; D is ambiguous. The germline V gene has CDR1 SEHNR and CDR2 FQNEAQ (reference sequence). CDR3 length: 13 residues. V lost 1 base and J 5 bases, leaving 8 bases between the germline ends. CDR3 in DNA: TGTGCCAGCAGCTTAGAGCTGGCGGAGACCCAGTACTTC. Protein product: CASSLELAETQYF.

CDR3 DNA: TGTGCCAGCAGCTTGATGGAGTATGGGGTGGTCAAAAACATTCAGTACTTC. Translating it yields CASSLMEYGVVKNIQYF. The chain employs TRBV7-9 and TRBJ2-4; D is uncertain. This CDR3 region has 17 residues. The V end was cut by 3 bases, the J end by 3 bases, with 18 bases between. Germline V gene lookup returns CDR1 SEHNR and CDR2 FQNEAQ (reference sequence).

The chain links TRBV6-2 or TRBV6-3 to TRBJ1-1; 7 bases fit TRBD1. The CDR3 spans 12 residues. With 7 bases clipped from V and 7 bases from J, the junction kept 6 bases outside the gene matches. Germline CDR1 MNHEY, CDR2 SVGEGT. CDR3: CASTRGQSEAFF. CDR3 nucleotides: TGTGCCAGCACAAGGGGGCAGAGTGAAGCTTTCTTT.

The chain recombines TRBV11-1 with TRBJ2-3; 7 nucleotides match TRBD2. The V gene end was trimmed by 4 bases and the J gene end by 0 bases; junction bases not matched to a gene: 22. The germline gives CDR1 SGHAT, CDR2 FQDESV (reference sequence). CDR3 length: 21 amino acids. The CDR3: CASSSNILAAGRRTSTDTQYF. CDR3 coding DNA: TGTGCCAGCAGCTCCAATATCCTAGCGGCGGGGAGAAGAACTAGCACAGATACGCAGTATTTT.

V and J are TRBV29-1 and TRBJ2-5, with D possibly TRBD1 on 6 matching bases. Looked up from germline, CDR1 is SQVTM and CDR2 is ANQGSEA. The germline V and J ends were trimmed by 3 bases and 7 bases, with 15 bases remaining between them. The CDR3 is 13 residues long. The CDR3 loop is CSVDRDIDGTQYF. The CDR3 region has the DNA TGCAGCGTTGACCGGGACATCGACGGGACCCAGTACTTC.

This clonotype occurred many times. The chain has TRBV9 and TRBJ1-4; no firm D call. Trimming left V 4 bases short and J 5 bases short, with 12 bases between. Germline CDR1 and CDR2: SGDLS and YYNGEE. The CDR3 length is 14 residues. CDR3 amino acids: CASSPGPLNEKLFF. CDR3 DNA sequence: TGTGCCAGCAGCCCCGGACCCTTGAATGAAAAACTGTTTTTT. The full variable domain, its missing parts supplied by reference TRBV9 and TRBJ1-4, is DSGVTQTPKHLITATGQRVTLRCSPRSGDLSVYWYQQSLDQGLQFLIQYYNGEERAKGNILERFSAQQFPDLHSELNLSSLELGDSALYFCASSPGPLNEKLFFGSGTQLSVL.

V is TRBV4-3 and J is TRBJ2-1, with a weak D call TRBD1 (6 bases). The CDR3 is 17 residues long. In germline, CDR1 is LGHNA, CDR2 YSLEER. The V end lost 1 base, the J end lost 13 bases, and 26 bases lay between the germline ends. The CDR3 loop reads CASSQGTAYNDLFGQFF. DNA for the CDR3: TGCGCCAGCAGCCAAGGGACAGCCTACAATGATCTGTTCGGACAGTTCTTC.

This sequence joins TRBV12-3 or TRBV12-4 and TRBJ2-7; 8 nucleotides match TRBD1. This CDR3 region has 16 residues. V shed 5 bases and J 2 bases; nucleotides not matched to a gene: 11. CDR3 loop: CASSRGAQGGTYEQYF. In DNA form, the CDR3 reads TGTGCCAGCAGTAGGGGAGCACAGGGGGGAACCTACGAGCAGTACTTC.

Ten or more counts support this clonotype. V is TRBV6-5 and J is TRBJ2-1, with D uncertain. Germline V gene lookup returns CDR1 MNHEY and CDR2 SVGAGI. The V gene lost 2 bases and the J gene lost 0 bases, with 8 bases spanning the gap. The CDR3 totals 15 residues. The CDR3: CASSYEASSYNEQFF. CDR3 nucleotide sequence: TGTGCCAGCAGTTACGAGGCTAGCTCCTACAATGAGCAGTTCTTC.

In its sample, this clonotype was seen a few times. V is TRBV20-1 and J is TRBJ1-4; 10 positions match TRBD1. The CDR3 runs 15 residues. Germline assignment: CDR1 DFQATT and CDR2 SNEGSKA (reference sequence). The trim removed 6 bases at V and 10 bases at J, leaving 14 bases unmatched. The CDR3 here is CSALPAGTGVGKLFF. CDR3 coding DNA: TGCAGTGCCCTACCCGCCGGGACAGGGGTGGGAAAACTGTTTTTT.

On this clonotype: A much bigger clone sits one base away, suggesting this may be a read error. The rearrangement joins TRBV6-5 to TRBJ1-5; D is uncertain. Germline V gene data show CDR1 as MNHEY and CDR2 as SVGAGI. The CDR3 is 14 amino acids. The CDR3: CASSYKYSNQPQQF. The CDR3 bases are TGTGCCAGCAGTTACAAGTATAGCAATCAGCCCCAGCAATTT.

In its sample, this clonotype was seen a few times. The V and J genes are TRBV5-1 and TRBJ1-1; D is unclear. The CDR3 has 15 amino acids. CDR1 and CDR2 from the germline V gene are SGHRS and YFSETQ. Trimming left V 4 bases short and J 1 base short, with 14 bases between. CDR3 loop: CASSLNLQRNTEAFF. The CDR3 coding sequence is TGCGCCAGCAGCCTAAATTTACAGAGGAACACTGAAGCTTTCTTT. The whole variable domain, remainder taken from reference TRBV5-1 and TRBJ1-1, is KAGVTQTPRYLIKTRGQQVTLSCSPISGHRSVSWYQQTPGQGLQFLFEYFSETQRNKGNFPGRFSGRQFSNSRSEMNVSTLELGDSALYLCASSLNLQRNTEAFFGQGTRLTVV.

This clonotype was counted only a few times. The V call is TRBV10-3, the J call TRBJ1-2; no reliable D call. Germline assignment: CDR1 ENHRY and CDR2 SYGVKD. The CDR3 is 11 residues long. V was trimmed by 6 bases and J by 6 bases, leaving 8 bases between them. CDR3 in amino acids: CAIRMLHGYTF. CDR3 sequence (DNA): TGTGCCATCAGGATGCTCCATGGCTACACCTTC.

There are a few counts of this clonotype. The V and J genes are TRBV6-5 and TRBJ1-3; 12 nucleotides match TRBD1. This CDR3 is 15 amino acids long. The junction had 3 bases not matched to a gene; V was cut back by 2 bases and J by 7 bases. Germline-derived CDR1 and CDR2 are MNHEY and SVGAGI. In DNA form, the CDR3 reads TGTGCCAGCAGTTACGGGACAGGGGGCCAGAACACCATATATTTT. Encoded protein: CASSYGTGGQNTIYF.

J is TRBJ2-7 and V is TRBV20-1; the D gene is possibly TRBD1 (6 bases). Germline V gene data show CDR1 as DFQATT and CDR2 as SNEGSKA (reference sequence). The CDR3 sequence is 13 residues long. Trimming shortened V by 5 bases and J by 0 bases, and 11 bases separated the two germline ends. CDR3 bases: TGCAGTGCTGGACAGAGGACCTCCTACGAGCAGTACTTC. The encoded protein is CSAGQRTSYEQYF.